This T cell receptor (beta chain) was captured in a study of regulatory T cells in long-lasting Graves disease. This clonotype was picked up many times. This CDR3 is 12 amino acids long. Germline V CDR1 and CDR2: GTSNPN, SVGIG (reference sequence). V lost 2 bases and J lost 15; bases outside the gene matches: 10. TCR beta libraries were built with iRepertoire HTBI primers and Arm-PCR of CDR3 regions. TCRdb itself ran the multiplex PCR reads through MiXCR, one entry per CDR3 protein. The repertoire holds about 460,000 distinct CDR3 sequences, 11% to 15% seen once, with about 15% in the top ten. Time point defined: newly diagnosed GD, antithyroid drugs for less than 3 months. Extracted PBMC RNA gave rise to the TCR library. This sample also appeared in a second study, on T cells in Graves' hyperthyroidism and ophthalmopathy.

This rearrangement joins TRBV30 to TRBJ2-1, with 7 bases that match TRBD2. Sequenced material: peripheral blood mononuclear cells (PBMCs), taken at new diagnosis, from a patient treated with antithyroid drugs. This clonotype was obtained from a woman between 50 and 59 years old with Graves disease. CDR3 in amino acids: CAWSLGGGPLFF. CDR3 sequence (DNA): TGTGCCTGGAGTTTGGGGGGAGGGCCTCTGTTCTTC.